The 5 T cell receptor beta chains in this list originate from one sample, sequenced in a study of cytomegalovirus exposure and HLA in healthy donors. Primers for the PCR totalled 60 Vbeta and 13 Jbeta. The repertoire was sequenced with immunoSEQ multiplex PCR; TCRdb's copy has only in-frame clones and lacks some. The repertoire holds 150,000 or so clones, less than 90% seen once, with 1.5% to 2.5% in the top ten. Sequencing input: PBMCs. The receptors stem from a young man in good health and CMV-seronegative.

The chain joins TRBV10-3 to TRBJ2-1; 10 bases are a match to TRBD2. CDR1 is ENHRY, CDR2 SYGVKD, per germline. The CDR3 consists of 14 residues. V lost 9 bases and J lost 7; bases outside the gene matches: 9. The CDR3 sequence is CAIQSGGARNEQFF. The CDR3 nucleotides read TGTGCCATTCAAAGCGGGGGGGCCAGGAATGAGCAGTTCTTC.

This chain connects TRBV28 to TRBJ1-2; possible D gene TRBD1, 6 bases. Germline assignment: CDR1 MDHEN and CDR2 SYDVKM. The CDR3 has 15 residues. The V end lost 5 bases, the J end lost 5 bases, and 18 bases lay between the germline ends. DNA of the CDR3: TGTGCCAGCAGTCCGCCGTTTGGGACACCGTATGGCTACACCTTC. Translation gives CASSPPFGTPYGYTF.

The chain carries TRBV19 and TRBJ1-5; 7 nucleotides agree with TRBD1. The CDR3 contains 15 residues. Looked up from germline, CDR1 is LNHDA and CDR2 is SQIVND (reference sequence). The V and J ends lost 7 bases and 3 bases, in that order; junction bases with no gene match: 9. The CDR3 sequence: CASTLDREVNQPQHF. The CDR3 DNA is TGTGCCAGTACCTTAGACAGGGAGGTCAATCAGCCCCAGCATTTT.

The chain employs TRBV2 and TRBJ2-3, with D uncertain. Trimming cost V 10 bases and J 4 bases, with 27 bases left between them. CDR1 and CDR2 (germline): SNHLY, FYNNEI. This CDR3 is 17 amino acids long. The CDR3 region is CATLGESRTVGPDTQYF. CDR3 DNA sequence: TGTGCCACCCTGGGTGAGTCGAGAACTGTGGGCCCAGATACGCAGTATTTT.

This clone appeared a single time. The chain couples TRBV19 to TRBJ2-7; tentatively, D is TRBD1 (6 bases). V was trimmed by 5 bases and J by 6 bases, leaving 14 bases between them. Looked up from germline, CDR1 is LNHDA and CDR2 is SQIVND (reference sequence). CDR3 size: 13 residues. The CDR3 DNA reads TGTGCCAGTAGTCCAGGGGACGGGTTCGAGCAGTACTTC. Protein: CASSPGDGFEQYF.